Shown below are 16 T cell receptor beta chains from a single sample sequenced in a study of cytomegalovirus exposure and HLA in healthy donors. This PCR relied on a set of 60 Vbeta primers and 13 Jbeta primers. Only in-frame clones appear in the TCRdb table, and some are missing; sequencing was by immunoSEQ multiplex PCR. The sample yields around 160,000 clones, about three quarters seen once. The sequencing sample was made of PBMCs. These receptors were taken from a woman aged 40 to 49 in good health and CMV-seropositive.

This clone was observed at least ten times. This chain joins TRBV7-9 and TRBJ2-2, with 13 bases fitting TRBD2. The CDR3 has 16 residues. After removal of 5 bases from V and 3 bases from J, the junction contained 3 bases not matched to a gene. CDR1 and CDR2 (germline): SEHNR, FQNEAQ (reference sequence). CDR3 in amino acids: CASSQLAGGHTGELFF. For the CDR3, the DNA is TGTGCCAGCAGCCAACTAGCGGGGGGGCACACCGGGGAGCTGTTTTTT. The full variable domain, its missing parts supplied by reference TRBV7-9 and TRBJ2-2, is DTGVSQNPRHKITKRGQNVTFRCDPISEHNRLYWYRQTLGQGPEFLTYFQNEAQLEKSRLLSDRFSAERPKGSFSTLEIQRTEQGDSAMYLCASSQLAGGHTGELFFGEGSRLTVL.

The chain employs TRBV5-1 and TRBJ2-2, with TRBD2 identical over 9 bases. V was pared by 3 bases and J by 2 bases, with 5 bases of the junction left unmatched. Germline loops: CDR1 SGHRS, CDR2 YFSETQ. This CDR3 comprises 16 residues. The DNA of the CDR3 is TGCGCCAGCAGCTCCCCCGGGACTAGCAACACCGGGGAGCTGTTTTTT. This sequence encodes CASSSPGTSNTGELFF.

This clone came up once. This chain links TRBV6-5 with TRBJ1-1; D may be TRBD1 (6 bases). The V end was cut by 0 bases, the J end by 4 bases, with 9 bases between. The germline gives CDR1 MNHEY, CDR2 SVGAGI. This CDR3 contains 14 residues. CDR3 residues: CASSYSWTATEAFF. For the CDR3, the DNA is TGTGCCAGCAGTTACTCATGGACAGCCACTGAAGCTTTCTTT.

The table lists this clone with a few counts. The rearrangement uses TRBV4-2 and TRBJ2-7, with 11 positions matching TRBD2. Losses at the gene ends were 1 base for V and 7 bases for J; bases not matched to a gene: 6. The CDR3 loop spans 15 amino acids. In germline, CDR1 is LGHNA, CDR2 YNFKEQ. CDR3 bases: TGTGCCAGCAGCCAAGTAGCGGGAGGGACGGGGGAGCAGTACTTC. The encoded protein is CASSQVAGGTGEQYF.

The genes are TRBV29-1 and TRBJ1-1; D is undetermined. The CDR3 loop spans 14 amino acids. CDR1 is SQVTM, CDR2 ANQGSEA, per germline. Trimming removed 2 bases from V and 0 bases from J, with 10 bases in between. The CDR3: CSVEFVRVNTEAFF. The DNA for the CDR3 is TGCAGCGTTGAATTTGTGAGGGTGAACACTGAAGCTTTCTTT.

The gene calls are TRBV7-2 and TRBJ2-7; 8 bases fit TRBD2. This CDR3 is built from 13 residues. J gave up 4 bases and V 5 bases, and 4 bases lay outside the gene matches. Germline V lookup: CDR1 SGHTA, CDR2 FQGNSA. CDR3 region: CASSASGRYEQYF. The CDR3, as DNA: TGTGCCAGCAGCGCGAGCGGGAGATACGAGCAGTACTTC. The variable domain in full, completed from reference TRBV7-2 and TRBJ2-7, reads GAGVSQSPSNKVTEKGKDVELRCDPISGHTALYWYRQSLGQGLEFLIYFQGNSAPDKSGLPSDRFSAERTGGSVSTLTIQRTQQEDSAVYLCASSASGRYEQYFGPGTRLTVT.

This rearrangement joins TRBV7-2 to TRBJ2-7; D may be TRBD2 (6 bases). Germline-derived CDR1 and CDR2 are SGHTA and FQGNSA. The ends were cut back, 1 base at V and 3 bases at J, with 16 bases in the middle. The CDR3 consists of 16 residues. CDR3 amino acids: CASSLVGGAGYYEQYF. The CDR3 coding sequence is TGTGCCAGCAGCTTAGTTGGAGGGGCGGGATACTACGAGCAGTACTTC.

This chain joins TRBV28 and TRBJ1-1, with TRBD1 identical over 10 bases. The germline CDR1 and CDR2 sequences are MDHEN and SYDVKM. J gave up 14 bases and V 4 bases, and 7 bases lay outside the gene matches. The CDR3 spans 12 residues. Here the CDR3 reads CASSSPGQGRFF. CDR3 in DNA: TGTGCCAGCAGTTCACCGGGACAGGGGCGCTTCTTT.

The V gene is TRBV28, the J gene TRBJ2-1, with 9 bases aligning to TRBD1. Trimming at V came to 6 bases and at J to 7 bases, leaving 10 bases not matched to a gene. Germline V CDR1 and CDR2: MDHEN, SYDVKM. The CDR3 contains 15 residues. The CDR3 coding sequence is TGTGCCAGCAGACAAACAGGGGGCGCGAGGAATGAGCAGTTCTTC. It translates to CASRQTGGARNEQFF.

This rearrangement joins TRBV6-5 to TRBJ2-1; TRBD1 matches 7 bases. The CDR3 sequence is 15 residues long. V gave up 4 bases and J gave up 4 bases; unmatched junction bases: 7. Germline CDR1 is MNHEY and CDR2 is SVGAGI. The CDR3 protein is CASSSTGPSYNEQFF. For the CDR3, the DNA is TGTGCCAGCAGTTCGACAGGGCCGTCGTACAATGAGCAGTTCTTC.

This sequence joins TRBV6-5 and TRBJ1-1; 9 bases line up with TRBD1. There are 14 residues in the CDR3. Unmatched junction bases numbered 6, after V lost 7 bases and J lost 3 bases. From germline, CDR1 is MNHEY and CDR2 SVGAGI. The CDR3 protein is CASNIRQGDTEAFF. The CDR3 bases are TGTGCCAGCAACATACGACAGGGGGACACTGAAGCTTTCTTT.

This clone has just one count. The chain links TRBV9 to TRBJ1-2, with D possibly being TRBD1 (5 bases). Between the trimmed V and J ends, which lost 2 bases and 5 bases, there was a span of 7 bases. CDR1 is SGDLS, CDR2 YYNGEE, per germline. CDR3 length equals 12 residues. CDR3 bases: TGTGCCAGCAGCGTTCAGGGATATGGCTACACCTTC. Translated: CASSVQGYGYTF.

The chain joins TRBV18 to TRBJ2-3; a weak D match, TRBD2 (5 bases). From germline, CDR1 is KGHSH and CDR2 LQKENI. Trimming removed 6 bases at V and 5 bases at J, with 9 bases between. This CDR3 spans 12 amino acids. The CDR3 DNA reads TGTGCCAGCTCCCCCGCGGGAGATACGCAGTATTTT. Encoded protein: CASSPAGDTQYF.

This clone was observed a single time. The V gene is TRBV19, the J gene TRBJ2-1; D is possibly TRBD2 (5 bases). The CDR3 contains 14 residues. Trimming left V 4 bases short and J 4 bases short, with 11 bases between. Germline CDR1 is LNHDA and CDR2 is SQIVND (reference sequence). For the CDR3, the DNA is TGTGCCAGTAGTACTCCGACGGGATACAATGAGCAGTTCTTC. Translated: CASSTPTGYNEQFF.

CDR3 region: CASSYNQGVEQFF. CDR3 bases: TGTGCCAGCAGTTACAACCAAGGGGTTGAGCAGTTCTTC. The chain links TRBV6-5 to TRBJ2-1; D is perhaps TRBD1 (5 bases). There are 13 residues in the CDR3. V lost 2 bases and J 9 bases, leaving 11 bases between the germline ends. In germline, CDR1 is MNHEY, CDR2 SVGAGI.

CDR3 residues: CAWAGTRTGNQPQHF. In nucleotides, the CDR3 is TGTGCCTGGGCGGGGACTAGGACTGGCAATCAGCCCCAGCATTTT. The chain uses TRBV30 and TRBJ1-5; D is perhaps TRBD1 (5 bases). V was shortened by 5 bases and J by 2 bases, with 16 bases between the two germline ends. The CDR3 spans 15 residues. Germline V lookup: CDR1 GTSNPN, CDR2 SVGIG (reference sequence).